This passage covers 3 T cell receptor beta chains from one sample sequenced in a study of blood T cell repertoires in COVID-19. Assay used: immunoSEQ multiplex PCR; TCRdb lists only in-frame clones, some missing. The sample carries about 250,000 clones, approximately 85% recorded once. The sample consisted of PBMCs or T cells enriched from blood (not recorded which). These receptors all come from a woman between 25 and 40 years old who had recovered from COVID-19.

V and J are TRBV11-2 and TRBJ2-7, with 7 bases fitting TRBD1. Trimming cost V 9 bases and J 3 bases; bases outside gene matches: 8. Germline CDR1 and CDR2: SGHAT and FQNNGV. This CDR3 is built from 13 residues. The CDR3 region is CASTWGQYYEQYF. CDR3 sequence (DNA): TGTGCCAGTACGTGGGGACAGTACTACGAGCAGTACTTC.

The chain combines TRBV2 with TRBJ2-1; 7 bases are shared with TRBD1. The trim removed 6 bases at V and 5 bases at J, leaving 7 bases unmatched. CDR1 is SNHLY and CDR2 is FYNNEI in the germline V gene. There are 14 residues in the CDR3. In DNA form, the CDR3 reads TGTGCCAGCAGCCCTGGACAGGCCCACAATGAGCAGTTCTTC. It is translated as CASSPGQAHNEQFF.

The rearrangement joins TRBV7-2 to TRBJ2-2, with a weak D call TRBD2 (6 bases). CDR1 and CDR2 (germline): SGHTA, FQGNSA. Trimming removed 1 base from V and 7 bases from J, with 13 bases in between. This CDR3 comprises 15 residues. CDR3 amino acids: CASSLEGLASGELFF. DNA for the CDR3: TGTGCCAGCAGCTTAGAAGGGCTAGCGAGCGGGGAGCTGTTTTTT.